What follows describes a single T cell receptor beta chain. Clones were sequenced by immunoSEQ multiplex PCR, and TCRdb holds only the in-frame ones, with some missing. The top ten hold 0.35% to 0.45% of the sample, which has tens of thousands of clones, over 80% seen once. The sample is drawn from a study of technical replicates of blood from a few donors. The germline V gene has CDR1 LNHDA and CDR2 SQIVND (reference sequence). The CDR3 extends over 15 amino acids. V was trimmed by 3 bases and J by 8 bases, leaving 16 bases between them. This TCR was recovered from a human donor in good health. What was sequenced was T cells isolated from PBMCs. The rearrangement uses TRBV19 and TRBJ1-4; D possibly corresponds to TRBD1 (6 bases). CDR3 nucleotides: TGTGCCAGTAGTATTGCAGCAGGGGTGCGGGAAAAACTGTTTTTT. Residues: CASSIAAGVREKLFF.